The present T cell receptor (beta chain) was sequenced within a study of vaccination effects on CD4 cells after COVID-19. As concerns this clone: Its matching antigen is unknown.

In the ViraFEST assay, antigen-specific CD4+ clonotypes were identified by expansion after peptide-pool stimulation. Once cultured for 9 to 11 days, the cells underwent separation to obtain CD4+ T cells. Either the BNT162b2 or mRNA-1273 vaccine was given to participants in two doses. Vaccinated recipients, who were negative for nucleocapsid antibodies, had no history of SARS-CoV-2 infection. Cultivation was performed at a few million PBMC per well with 8.5 to 10 IU/ml IL-2 and 9.5 to 10 ug/ml peptides added. The protocol was immunoSEQ multiplex PCR, while the TCRdb copy is restricted to in-frame clones and leaves out a portion. Among roughly 56,000 clones, 73% were seen once, and the ten largest hold 1.2%. Trimming removed 0 bases from V and 1 base from J, with 10 bases in between. Per the germline V gene, CDR1 is SGHRS and CDR2 is YFSETQ. The CDR3 totals 15 residues.

The chain is built from TRBV5-1 and TRBJ2-5; TRBD1 might be the D (5 bases). The material was CD4+ T cells from PBMCs cultured with HCoV-229E spike peptides, obtained after COVID-19 vaccination. The sequence derives from a human donor who received a COVID-19 vaccine. CDR3 DNA sequence: TGCGCCAGCAGCTTGGAGGGTAGGGGCCAAGAGACCCAGTACTTC. Residues: CASSLEGRGQETQYF.